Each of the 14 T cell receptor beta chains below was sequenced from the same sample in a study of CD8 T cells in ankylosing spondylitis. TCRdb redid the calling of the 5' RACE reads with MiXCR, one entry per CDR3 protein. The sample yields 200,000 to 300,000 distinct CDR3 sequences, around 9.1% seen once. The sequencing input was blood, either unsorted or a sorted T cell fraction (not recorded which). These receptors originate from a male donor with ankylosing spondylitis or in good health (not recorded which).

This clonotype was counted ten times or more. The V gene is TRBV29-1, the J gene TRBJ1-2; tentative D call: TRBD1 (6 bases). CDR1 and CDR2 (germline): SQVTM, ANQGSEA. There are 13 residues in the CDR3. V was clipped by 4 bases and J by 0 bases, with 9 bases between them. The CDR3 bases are TGCAGCGTTGGGCAGGGGCCTAACTATGGCTACACCTTC. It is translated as CSVGQGPNYGYTF.

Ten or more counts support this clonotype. DNA of the CDR3: TGTGCCAGCAGCTTCGGGGGGAAGGGTTCACCCCTCCACTTT. This encodes CASSFGGKGSPLHF. The V call is TRBV7-6, the J call TRBJ1-6, with a possible D match to TRBD1 (5 bases). The V gene's germline CDR1 is SGHVS and CDR2 FNYEAQ. This CDR3 spans 14 amino acids. Trimming took 3 bases from V and 9 from J, leaving 12 bases between them. Combining the CDR3 with reference TRBV7-6 and TRBJ1-6 gives the whole variable domain GAGVSQSPRYKVTKRGQDVALRCDPISGHVSLYWYRQALGQGPEFLTYFNYEAQQDKSGLPNDRFSAERPEGSISTLTIQRTEQRDSAMYRCASSFGGKGSPLHFGNGTRLTVT.

The CDR3 nucleotides are TGTGCCAGCAGCTTACCGGGACCCAATCAGCCCCAGCATTTT. It yields the protein CASSLPGPNQPQHF. The chain combines TRBV7-9 with TRBJ1-5; a weak D match, TRBD1 (5 bases). This CDR3 has 14 amino acids. Per germline, CDR1 SEHNR and CDR2 FQNEAQ (reference sequence). Trimming stripped 2 bases from V and 3 bases from J, with 8 bases between.

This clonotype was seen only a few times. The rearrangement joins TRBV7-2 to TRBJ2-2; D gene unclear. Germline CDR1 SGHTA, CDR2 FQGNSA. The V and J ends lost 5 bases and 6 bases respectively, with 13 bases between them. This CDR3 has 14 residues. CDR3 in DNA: TGTGCCAGCAGCGTGGACCGGCGTGCCGGGGAGCTGTTTTTT. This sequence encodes CASSVDRRAGELFF. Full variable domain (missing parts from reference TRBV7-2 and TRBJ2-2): GAGVSQSPSNKVTEKGKDVELRCDPISGHTALYWYRQSLGQGLEFLIYFQGNSAPDKSGLPSDRFSAERTGGSVSTLTIQRTQQEDSAVYLCASSVDRRAGELFFGEGSRLTVL.

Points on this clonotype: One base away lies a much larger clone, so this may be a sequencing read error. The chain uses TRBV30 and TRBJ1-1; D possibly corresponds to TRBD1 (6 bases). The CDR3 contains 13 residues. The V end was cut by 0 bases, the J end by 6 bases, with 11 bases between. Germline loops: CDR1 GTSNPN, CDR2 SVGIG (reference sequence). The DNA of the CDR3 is TGTGCCTGGAGTGTAGGGGGAGACCCTGAAGCTTTCTTT. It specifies CAWSVGGDPEAFF.

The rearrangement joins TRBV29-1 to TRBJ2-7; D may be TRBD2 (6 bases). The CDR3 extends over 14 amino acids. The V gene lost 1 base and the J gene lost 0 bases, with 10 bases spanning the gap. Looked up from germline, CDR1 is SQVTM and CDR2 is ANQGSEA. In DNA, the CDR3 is TGCAGCGTTGAAGCGGGGGACGGCTCCTACGAGCAGTACTTC. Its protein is CSVEAGDGSYEQYF.

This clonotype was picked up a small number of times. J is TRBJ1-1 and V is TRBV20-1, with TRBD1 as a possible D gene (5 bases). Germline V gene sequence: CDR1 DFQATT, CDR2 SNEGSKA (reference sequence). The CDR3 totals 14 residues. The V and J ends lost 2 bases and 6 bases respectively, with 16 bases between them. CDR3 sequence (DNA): TGCAGTGCTAGAAAAACGGGGCCTAGGGCTGAAGCTTTCTTT. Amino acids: CSARKTGPRAEAFF.

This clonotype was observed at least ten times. As DNA, the CDR3 is TGTGCCAGCAGTTTAGTTGAAAAACTGTTTTTT. Protein product: CASSLVEKLFF. J is TRBJ1-4 and V is TRBV12-3 or TRBV12-4; D not certain. The CDR3 length is 11 residues. Trimming pared 1 base from V and 7 bases from J, leaving 1 base between.

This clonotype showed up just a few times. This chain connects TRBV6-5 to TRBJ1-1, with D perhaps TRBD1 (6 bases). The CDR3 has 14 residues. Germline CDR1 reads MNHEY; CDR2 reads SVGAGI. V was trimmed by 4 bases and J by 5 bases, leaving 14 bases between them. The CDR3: CASSFTGWGTEAFF. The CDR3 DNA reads TGTGCCAGCAGTTTTACAGGGTGGGGGACTGAAGCTTTCTTT.

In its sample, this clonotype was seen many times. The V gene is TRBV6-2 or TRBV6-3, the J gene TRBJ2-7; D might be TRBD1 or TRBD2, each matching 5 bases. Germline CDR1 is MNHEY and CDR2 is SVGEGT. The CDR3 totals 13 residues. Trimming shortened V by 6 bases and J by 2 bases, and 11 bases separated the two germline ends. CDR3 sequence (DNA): TGTGCCAGCAGGAGGGGCTCTACCTACGAGCAGTACTTC. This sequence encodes CASRRGSTYEQYF.

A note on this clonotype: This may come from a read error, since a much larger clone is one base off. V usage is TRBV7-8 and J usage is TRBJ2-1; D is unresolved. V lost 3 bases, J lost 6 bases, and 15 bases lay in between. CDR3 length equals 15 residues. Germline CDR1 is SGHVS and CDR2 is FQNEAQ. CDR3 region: CASSLRVPVRNEQFF. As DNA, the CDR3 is TGTGCCAGCAGCTTGCGTGTTCCAGTTCGCAATGAGCAGTTCTTC.

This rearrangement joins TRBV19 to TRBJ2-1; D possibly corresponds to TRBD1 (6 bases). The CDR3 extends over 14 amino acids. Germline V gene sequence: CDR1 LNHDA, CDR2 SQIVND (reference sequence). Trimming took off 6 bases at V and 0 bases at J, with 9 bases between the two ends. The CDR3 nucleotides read TGTGCCAGTAGAACAGGGAGCTCCTACAATGAGCAGTTCTTC. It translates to CASRTGSSYNEQFF.

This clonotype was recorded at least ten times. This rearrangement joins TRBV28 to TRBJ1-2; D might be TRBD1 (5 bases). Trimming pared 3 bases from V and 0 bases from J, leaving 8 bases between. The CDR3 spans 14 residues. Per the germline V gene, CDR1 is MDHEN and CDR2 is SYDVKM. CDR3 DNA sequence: TGTGCCAGCAGTTTGGGGGTCTCTAACTATGGCTACACCTTC. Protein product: CASSLGVSNYGYTF.

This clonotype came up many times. This CDR3 is CASSLAGTYEQYF. Written as DNA, the CDR3 is TGTGCCAGCAGCCTGGCAGGAACCTACGAGCAGTACTTC. The chain employs TRBV12-3 or TRBV12-4 and TRBJ2-7; D remains ambiguous. There are 13 residues in the CDR3. Between the trimmed V and J ends, which lost 6 bases and 2 bases, there was a span of 11 bases.